Presented here are 21 T cell receptor beta chains from one specimen sequenced in a study of shared T cell receptors in the human thymus. Here immunoSEQ multiplex PCR was the method, and the copy in TCRdb shows in-frame clones only, minus some. In the table there are some 660,000 clones, roughly 86% of which are singletons. The data were also submitted as part of a second study, on human thymus T cells.

Input material: thymocytes. Receptors originate from a boy less than two years old with a congenital heart defect.

The chain has TRBV7-9 and TRBJ2-3; D gene uncertain. CDR1 and CDR2 (germline): SEHNR, FQNEAQ (reference sequence). The CDR3 sequence is 17 residues long. Trimming stripped 4 bases from V and 1 base from J, with 18 bases between. The chain's CDR3 is CASSSYQFINCTDTQYF. In DNA, the CDR3 is TGTGCCAGCAGCTCTTACCAATTCATAAACTGCACAGATACGCAGTATTTT.

This rearrangement joins TRBV4-1 to TRBJ2-1, with 7 nucleotides matching TRBD2. Per germline, CDR1 MGHRA and CDR2 YSYEKL. With 5 bases clipped from V and 6 bases from J, the junction kept 7 bases outside the gene matches. This CDR3 has 14 amino acids. The CDR3 loop is CASSLAGLSNEQFF. The CDR3 DNA sequence: TGCGCCAGCAGCTTAGCGGGCCTATCCAATGAGCAGTTCTTC.

This clone was observed once. The chain carries TRBV4-3 and TRBJ2-7; D uncertain. CDR1 is LGHNA and CDR2 is YSLEER in the germline V gene. This CDR3 is 13 amino acids long. Between the trimmed V and J ends, which lost 1 base and 2 bases, there was a span of 6 bases. The CDR3 nucleotides read TGCGCCAGCAGCCAAGGCCCTACCTACGAGCAGTACTTC. Translation: CASSQGPTYEQYF.

The chain carries TRBV6-5 and TRBJ2-1; TRBD1 matches 10 bases. Per the germline V gene, CDR1 is MNHEY and CDR2 is SVGAGI. The V gene end was trimmed by 4 bases and the J gene end by 16 bases; junction bases not matched to a gene: 4. There are 11 residues in the CDR3. The CDR3 sequence is CASSSGTGEFF. CDR3 nucleotide sequence: TGTGCCAGCAGTTCCGGGACAGGGGAATTCTTC.

J is TRBJ1-5 and V is TRBV11-2; 10 nucleotides match TRBD1. Trimming took 4 bases from V and 6 from J; bases not matched to a gene: 6. The germline CDR1 and CDR2 sequences are SGHAT and FQNNGV. The CDR3 covers 15 residues. The CDR3, as DNA: TGTGCCAGCAGCTACGGACAGGGGGAGGGTCAGCCCCAGCATTTT. Its translation is CASSYGQGEGQPQHF.

The chain joins TRBV6-5 to TRBJ2-1; TRBD2 agrees at 8 bases. Germline CDR1 MNHEY, CDR2 SVGAGI. The length of the CDR3 is 16 residues. The V gene end was trimmed by 3 bases and the J gene end by 8 bases; junction bases not matched to a gene: 12. The DNA of the CDR3 is TGTGCCAGCAGTTATGAGTCCAGCGGGAGAGGCCATGAGCAGTTCTTC. This sequence encodes CASSYESSGRGHEQFF.

This rearrangement joins TRBV29-1 to TRBJ2-1, with D unresolved. V gave up 4 bases and J gave up 4 bases, with 8 bases separating them. Germline V gives CDR1 SQVTM, CDR2 ANQGSEA. The CDR3 consists of 12 residues. CDR3 in amino acids: CSVAFQYNEQFF. For the CDR3, the DNA is TGCAGCGTTGCTTTTCAGTACAATGAGCAGTTCTTC.

The rearrangement links TRBV28 to TRBJ1-4; D is ambiguous. Trimming removed 5 bases from V and 5 bases from J, with 18 bases in between. Germline values: CDR1 MDHEN, CDR2 SYDVKM. The CDR3 loop spans 16 amino acids. The CDR3: CASSDTKRAGNEKLFF. The CDR3 nucleotides read TGTGCCAGCAGTGATACCAAAAGGGCGGGGAATGAAAAACTGTTTTTT.

J is TRBJ1-2 and V is TRBV14; 8 positions agree with TRBD1. The CDR3 runs to 17 residues. Germline V gene lookup returns CDR1 SGHDN and CDR2 FVKESK. The ends lost 0 bases at V and 6 bases at J; junction bases unmatched: 12. The chain's CDR3 is CASSQEQGAWWSDGYTF. CDR3 in DNA: TGTGCCAGCAGCCAAGAGCAGGGGGCGTGGTGGAGCGATGGCTACACCTTC.

The chain carries TRBV27 and TRBJ1-1; 11 nucleotides align to TRBD1. CDR3 size: 15 residues. J was trimmed by 4 bases and V by 5 bases; bases with no gene match: 6. CDR1 and CDR2 (germline): MNHEY, SMNVEV (reference sequence). This CDR3 is CASSHPGTGGTEAFF. The CDR3 nucleotides read TGTGCCAGCAGTCACCCGGGGACAGGGGGCACTGAAGCTTTCTTT.

This rearrangement joins TRBV28 to TRBJ2-1; 9 bases match TRBD2. After removal of 5 bases from V and 9 bases from J, the junction contained 11 bases not matched to a gene. The CDR3 runs to 15 residues. Germline V gene lookup returns CDR1 MDHEN and CDR2 SYDVKM. CDR3 in DNA: TGTGCCAGCAGTCCTTATATCCCAGCGGGGGGTGAGCAGTTCTTC. Translation gives CASSPYIPAGGEQFF.

The rearrangement joins TRBV4-3 to TRBJ1-4; D uncertain. This CDR3 spans 14 amino acids. V was shortened by 6 bases and J by 8 bases, with 16 bases between the two germline ends. CDR1 is LGHNA and CDR2 is YSLEER in the germline V gene. The CDR3 sequence is CASSTGEGREKLFF. The CDR3 DNA reads TGCGCCAGCAGTACCGGAGAGGGCCGGGAAAAACTGTTTTTT.

This clone was seen once. One end of the junction does not line up with germline, which may come from a read error. The chain couples TRBV7-9 to TRBJ2-1, with 12 bases lining up with TRBD2. The CDR3 extends over 15 amino acids. Looked up from germline, CDR1 is SEHNR and CDR2 is FQNEAQ (reference sequence). The CDR3 coding sequence is TGTGCCAGCAGCCTAGCGGGAGGGGCAGTCAGGGAGCAGTTCTTC. Amino acids: CASSLAGGAVREQFF.

The chain employs TRBV5-1 and TRBJ2-7; 9 bases are a match to TRBD1. The V gene end was trimmed by 4 bases and the J gene end by 3 bases; junction bases not matched to a gene: 8. Germline V gene data show CDR1 as SGHRS and CDR2 as YFSETQ. The CDR3 has 15 residues. The DNA for the CDR3 is TGCGCCAGCAGCGTACCCGGGACAGGGATCTACGAGCAGTACTTC. Encoded protein: CASSVPGTGIYEQYF.

The gene calls are TRBV20-1 and TRBJ1-1; D gene uncertain. The V end lost 8 bases, the J end lost 4 bases, and 8 bases lay between the germline ends. Germline loops: CDR1 DFQATT, CDR2 SNEGSKA (reference sequence). This CDR3 has 10 amino acids. The CDR3 reads CSSQSTEAFF. The CDR3 DNA reads TGCAGTTCACAGAGCACTGAAGCTTTCTTT.

V is TRBV19 and J is TRBJ1-5, with D tentatively TRBD1 (5 bases). The CDR3 is 14 residues long. The V end lost 3 bases, the J end lost 4 bases, and 10 bases lay between the germline ends. Germline lookup yields CDR1 LNHDA and CDR2 SQIVND (reference sequence). CDR3 sequence (DNA): TGTGCCAGTAGTATGGGGGGGAGAAATCAGCCCCAGCATTTT. This codes for CASSMGGRNQPQHF.

The chain uses TRBV27 and TRBJ2-7; 16 bases line up with TRBD2. The V gene's germline CDR1 is MNHEY and CDR2 SMNVEV (reference sequence). J gave up 6 bases and V 6 bases, and 5 bases lay outside the gene matches. The CDR3 length is 15 residues. The CDR3 here is CASRGTSGGAGEQYF. The CDR3 DNA follows: TGTGCCAGCAGGGGGACTAGCGGGGGGGCGGGCGAGCAGTACTTC.

CDR3 loop: CASSPGYRGTDEKLFF. The CDR3 bases are TGTGCCAGCTCACCAGGGTATAGGGGGACCGATGAAAAACTGTTTTTT. The chain uses TRBV18 and TRBJ1-4, with D perhaps matching TRBD1 (6 bases). CDR1 is KGHSH, CDR2 LQKENI, per germline. Deletions cut 2 bases from V and 6 bases from J, with 16 bases between. The CDR3 totals 16 residues.

The CDR3 DNA reads as TGTGCCAGCAGCTTAGTTCTCAGCGCGGCGAGCACAGATACGCAGTATTTT. Its translation: CASSLVLSAASTDTQYF. The chain has TRBV7-9 and TRBJ2-3; D is uncertain. This CDR3 comprises 17 residues. Trimming took off 1 base at V and 0 bases at J, with 14 bases between the two ends. The germline V gene has CDR1 SEHNR and CDR2 FQNEAQ (reference sequence).

The chain recombines TRBV4-3 with TRBJ1-2; 9 bases fit TRBD1. Per germline, CDR1 LGHNA and CDR2 YSLEER. V dropped 2 bases and J dropped 2; count of bases not matched to a gene: 6. The CDR3 extends over 16 amino acids. CDR3 nucleotides: TGCGCCAGCAGCCAACACCGGGACAGGGAAAACTATGGCTACACCTTC. Protein sequence: CASSQHRDRENYGYTF.

In this sample, this clone turned up once. The V call is TRBV2, the J call TRBJ2-1, with a tentative D call TRBD2 (5 bases). This CDR3 is 15 amino acids long. Looked up from germline, CDR1 is SNHLY and CDR2 is FYNNEI. V shed 6 bases and J shed 4 bases, with 16 bases lying between them. CDR3 DNA: TGTGCCAGCAGACTAGTCCGACATCATTACAATGAGCAGTTCTTC. It encodes CASRLVRHHYNEQFF.